This TCR beta chain was sequenced during a study of blood T cell repertoires in COVID-19. Profiled with immunoSEQ multiplex PCR; TCRdb holds only in-frame clones, not every one. In the table there are 65,000 to 100,000 clones, 88% of which are singletons. The CDR3 is 15 residues long. The germline V gene encodes CDR1 SGHRS and CDR2 YFSETQ. V was clipped by 4 bases and J by 7 bases, with 18 bases between them. The origin of this receptor is a woman of 80 years or more with acute or convalescent COVID-19. Material for sequencing was peripheral blood. The chain uses TRBV5-1 and TRBJ2-1; possibly TRBD1 for D (6 bases). CDR3 residues: CASSLRDTIGNEQFF. The CDR3 region has the DNA TGCGCCAGCAGCCTCCGGGACACCATAGGTAATGAGCAGTTCTTC.